The sequence of this T cell receptor (beta chain) was determined in a study of blood T cells in healthy people across ages. Study results and limitations: With age, beta diversity per million T cells declined roughly linearly, significantly by around 43. Diversity was higher, and naive CD4+ cells more numerous, in long-lived donors than in aged donors.

This clonotype has more than one count but fewer than ten. Its antigen is currently unknown. Peripheral blood from each donor was collected in a volume of 9.5 to 10 milliliters. The length of the CDR3 is 12 residues. Between the trimmed V and J ends, which lost 5 bases and 5 bases, there was a span of 8 bases. The germline V gene encodes CDR1 SGHAT and CDR2 FQNNGV. Using a J-beta primer mix together with a sample-barcoded 5' primer, a second PCR was run for roughly 6 to 12 cycles. Every sample produced at least 2.5 million CDR3-containing paired-end reads. MiXCR, applied by TCRdb to the 5' RACE reads, yields one record per CDR3 protein. Of around 820,000 distinct CDR3 sequences in the sample, 20% to 25% are singletons; the top ten hold roughly 3.5%. The same sample was also studied in work on T cells of mothers and their children.

The V gene is TRBV11-2, the J gene TRBJ2-3; no clear D gene. The clonotype comes from a boy aged 5-17 years in good health. Material: blood. The CDR3 protein is CASSGNGDTQYF. CDR3 sequence (DNA): TGTGCCAGCAGCGGCAATGGAGATACGCAGTATTTT.